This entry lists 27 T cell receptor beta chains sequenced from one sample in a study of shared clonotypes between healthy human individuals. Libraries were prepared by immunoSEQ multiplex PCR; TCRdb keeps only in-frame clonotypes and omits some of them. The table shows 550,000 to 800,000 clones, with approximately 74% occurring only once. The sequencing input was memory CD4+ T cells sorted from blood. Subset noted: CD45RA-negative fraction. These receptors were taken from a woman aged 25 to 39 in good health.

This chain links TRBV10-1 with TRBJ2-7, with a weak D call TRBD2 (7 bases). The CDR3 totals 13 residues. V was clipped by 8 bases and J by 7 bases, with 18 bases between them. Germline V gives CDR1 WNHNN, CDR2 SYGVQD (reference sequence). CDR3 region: CASSIRGAREQYF. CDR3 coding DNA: TGCGCCAGCTCCATTCGGGGGGCGCGGGAGCAGTACTTC.

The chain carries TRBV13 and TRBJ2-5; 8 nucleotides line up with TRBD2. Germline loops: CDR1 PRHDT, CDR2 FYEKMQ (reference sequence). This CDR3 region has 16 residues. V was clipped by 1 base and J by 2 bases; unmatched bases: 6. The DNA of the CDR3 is TGTGCCAGCAGCTTAGCGCTAGCGGGCGTTCAAGAGACCCAGTACTTC. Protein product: CASSLALAGVQETQYF.

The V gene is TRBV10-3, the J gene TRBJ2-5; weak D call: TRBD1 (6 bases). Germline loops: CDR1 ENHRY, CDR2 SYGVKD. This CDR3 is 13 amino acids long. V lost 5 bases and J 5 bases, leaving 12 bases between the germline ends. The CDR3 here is CAISRDKQETQYF. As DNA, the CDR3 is TGTGCCATCAGTAGGGACAAACAGGAGACCCAGTACTTC.

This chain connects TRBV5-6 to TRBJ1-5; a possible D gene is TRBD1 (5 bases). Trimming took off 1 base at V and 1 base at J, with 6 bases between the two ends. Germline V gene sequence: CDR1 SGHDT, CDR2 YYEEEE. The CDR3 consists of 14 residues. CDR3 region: CASSLRGSNQPQHF. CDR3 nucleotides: TGTGCCAGCAGCTTGAGGGGAAGCAATCAGCCCCAGCATTTT.

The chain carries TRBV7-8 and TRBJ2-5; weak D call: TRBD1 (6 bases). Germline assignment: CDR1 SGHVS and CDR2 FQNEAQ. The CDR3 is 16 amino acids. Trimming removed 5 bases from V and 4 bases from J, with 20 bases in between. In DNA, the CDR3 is TGTGCCAGCAGCGGAGACAGGTTAGGCGTCCGAGAGACCCAGTACTTC. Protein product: CASSGDRLGVRETQYF.

The DNA for the CDR3 is TGTGCCAGCACCACCGGACAGGGGGACACTGAAGCTTTCTTT. It codes for CASTTGQGDTEAFF. The chain carries TRBV28 and TRBJ1-1; 10 nucleotides align to TRBD1. The ends lost 7 bases at V and 3 bases at J; junction bases unmatched: 5. This CDR3 has 14 residues. CDR1 MDHEN and CDR2 SYDVKM come from the germline V gene. The full variable domain, with the rest looked up from reference TRBV28 and TRBJ1-1, is DVKVTQSSRYLVKRTGEKVFLECVQDMDHENMFWYRQDPGLGLRLIYFSYDVKMKEKGDIPEGYSVSREKKERFSLILESASTNQTSMYLCASTTGQGDTEAFFGQGTRLTVV.

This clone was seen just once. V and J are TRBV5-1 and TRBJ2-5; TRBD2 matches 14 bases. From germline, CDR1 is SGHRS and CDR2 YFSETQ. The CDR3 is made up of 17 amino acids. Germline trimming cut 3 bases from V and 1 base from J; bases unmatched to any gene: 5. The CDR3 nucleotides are TGCGCCAGCAGCTCAGGACTAGCGGGAGGTACCCAAGAGACCCAGTACTTC. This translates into CASSSGLAGGTQETQYF.

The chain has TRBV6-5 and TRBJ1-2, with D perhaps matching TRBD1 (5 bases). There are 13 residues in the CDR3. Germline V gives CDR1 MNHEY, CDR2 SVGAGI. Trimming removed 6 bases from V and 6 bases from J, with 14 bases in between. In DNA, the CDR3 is TGTGCCAGCAGACGGACAAAGGGGAATGGCTACACCTTC. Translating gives CASRRTKGNGYTF.

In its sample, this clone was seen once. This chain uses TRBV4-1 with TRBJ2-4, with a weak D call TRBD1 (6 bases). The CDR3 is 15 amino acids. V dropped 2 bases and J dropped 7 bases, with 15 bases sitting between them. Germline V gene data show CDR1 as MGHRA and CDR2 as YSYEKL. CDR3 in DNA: TGCGCCAGCAGCCAACCAGAACAGGGTTGGAACATTCAGTACTTC. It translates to CASSQPEQGWNIQYF.

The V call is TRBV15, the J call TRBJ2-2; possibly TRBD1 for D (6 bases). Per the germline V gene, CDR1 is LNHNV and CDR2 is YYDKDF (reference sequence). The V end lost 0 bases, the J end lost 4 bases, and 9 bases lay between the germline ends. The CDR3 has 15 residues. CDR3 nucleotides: TGTGCCACCAGCAGAGATACAGGGACCACCGGGGAGCTGTTTTTT. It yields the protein CATSRDTGTTGELFF.

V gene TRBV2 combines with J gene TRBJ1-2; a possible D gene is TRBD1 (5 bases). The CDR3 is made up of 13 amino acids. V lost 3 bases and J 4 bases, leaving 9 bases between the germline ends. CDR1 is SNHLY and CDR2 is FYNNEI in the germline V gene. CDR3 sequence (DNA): TGTGCCAGCAGTGATCCGGGGCCCTATGGCTACACCTTC. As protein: CASSDPGPYGYTF.

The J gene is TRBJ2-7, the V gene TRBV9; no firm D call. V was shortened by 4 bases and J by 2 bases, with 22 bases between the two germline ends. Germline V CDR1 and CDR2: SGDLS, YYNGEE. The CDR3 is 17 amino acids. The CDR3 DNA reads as TGTGCCAGCAGCCCCCGCCTCTCTAGGGTTCCGCCCTACGAGCAGTACTTC. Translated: CASSPRLSRVPPYEQYF. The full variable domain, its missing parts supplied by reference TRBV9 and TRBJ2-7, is DSGVTQTPKHLITATGQRVTLRCSPRSGDLSVYWYQQSLDQGLQFLIQYYNGEERAKGNILERFSAQQFPDLHSELNLSSLELGDSALYFCASSPRLSRVPPYEQYFGPGTRLTVT.

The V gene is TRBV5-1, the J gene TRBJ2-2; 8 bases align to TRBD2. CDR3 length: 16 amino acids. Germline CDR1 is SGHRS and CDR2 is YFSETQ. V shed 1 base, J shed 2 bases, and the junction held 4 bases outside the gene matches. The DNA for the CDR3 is TGCGCCAGCAGCTTGTTTAGCGGGACTAACACCGGGGAGCTGTTTTTT. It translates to CASSLFSGTNTGELFF.

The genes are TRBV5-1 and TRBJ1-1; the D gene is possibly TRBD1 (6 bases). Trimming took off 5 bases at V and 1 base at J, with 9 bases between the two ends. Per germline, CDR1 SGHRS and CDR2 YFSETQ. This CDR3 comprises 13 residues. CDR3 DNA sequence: TGCGCCAGCAGTCAGGGGTCGAACACTGAAGCTTTCTTT. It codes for CASSQGSNTEAFF.

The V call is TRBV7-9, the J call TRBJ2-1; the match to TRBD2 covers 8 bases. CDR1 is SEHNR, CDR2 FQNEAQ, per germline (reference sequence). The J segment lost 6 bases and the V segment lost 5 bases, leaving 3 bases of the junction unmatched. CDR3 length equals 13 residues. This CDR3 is CASSRGTSNEQFF. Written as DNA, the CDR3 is TGTGCCAGCAGCAGAGGGACTAGCAATGAGCAGTTCTTC.

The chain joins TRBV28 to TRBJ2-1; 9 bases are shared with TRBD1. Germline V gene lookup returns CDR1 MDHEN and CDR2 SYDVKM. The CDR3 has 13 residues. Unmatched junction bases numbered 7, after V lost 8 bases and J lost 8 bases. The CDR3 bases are TGTGCCAGCGGGGACAGGGCCTATGATGAGCAGTTCTTC. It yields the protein CASGDRAYDEQFF. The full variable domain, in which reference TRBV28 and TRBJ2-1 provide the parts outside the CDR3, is DVKVTQSSRYLVKRTGEKVFLECVQDMDHENMFWYRQDPGLGLRLIYFSYDVKMKEKGDIPEGYSVSREKKERFSLILESASTNQTSMYLCASGDRAYDEQFFGPGTRLTVL.

The CDR3 spells CASSSLADHTGELFF. CDR3 in DNA: TGTGCCAGCAGTTCCCTAGCGGACCACACCGGGGAGCTGTTTTTT. This rearrangement joins TRBV6-5 to TRBJ2-2; 7 bases align to TRBD2. Germline loops: CDR1 MNHEY, CDR2 SVGAGI. V was clipped by 4 bases and J by 3 bases; unmatched bases: 5. This CDR3 is 15 amino acids long.

CDR3 amino acids: CASSLKAGLGTQYF. In DNA form, the CDR3 reads TGTGCCAGCAGCTTAAAAGCGGGATTGGGTACGCAGTATTTT. The rearrangement uses TRBV7-3 and TRBJ2-3; 7 bases align to TRBD2. J lost 8 bases, V lost 1 base, and 6 bases had no gene match. Germline-derived CDR1 and CDR2 are SGHTA and FQGTGA. The CDR3 totals 14 residues.

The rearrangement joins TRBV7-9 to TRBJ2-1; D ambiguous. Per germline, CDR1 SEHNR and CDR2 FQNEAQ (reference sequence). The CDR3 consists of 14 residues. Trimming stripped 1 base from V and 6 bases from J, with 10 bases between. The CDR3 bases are TGTGCCAGCAGCTTAGGGGGTCTTCCCAATGAGCAGTTCTTC. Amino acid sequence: CASSLGGLPNEQFF.

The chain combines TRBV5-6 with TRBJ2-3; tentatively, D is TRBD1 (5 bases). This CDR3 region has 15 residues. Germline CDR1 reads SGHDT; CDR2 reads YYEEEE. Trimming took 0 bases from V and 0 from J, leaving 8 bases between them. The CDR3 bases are TGTGCCAGCAGCTTGGGACAGACTAGCACAGATACGCAGTATTTT. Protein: CASSLGQTSTDTQYF.

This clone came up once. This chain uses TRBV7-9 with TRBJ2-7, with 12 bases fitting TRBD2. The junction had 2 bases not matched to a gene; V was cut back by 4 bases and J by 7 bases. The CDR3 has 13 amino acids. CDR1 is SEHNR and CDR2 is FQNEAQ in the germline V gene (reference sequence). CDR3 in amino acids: CASSSSGRDEQYF. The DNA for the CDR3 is TGTGCCAGCAGCTCTAGCGGGAGGGATGAGCAGTACTTC.

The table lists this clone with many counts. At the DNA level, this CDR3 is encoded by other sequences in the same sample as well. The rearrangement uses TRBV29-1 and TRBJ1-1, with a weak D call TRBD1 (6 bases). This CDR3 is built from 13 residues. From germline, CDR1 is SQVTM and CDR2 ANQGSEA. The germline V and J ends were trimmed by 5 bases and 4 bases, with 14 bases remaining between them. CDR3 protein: CSVSRGRITEAFF. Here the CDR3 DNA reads TGCAGCGTTAGTCGGGGGCGGATCACTGAAGCTTTCTTT.

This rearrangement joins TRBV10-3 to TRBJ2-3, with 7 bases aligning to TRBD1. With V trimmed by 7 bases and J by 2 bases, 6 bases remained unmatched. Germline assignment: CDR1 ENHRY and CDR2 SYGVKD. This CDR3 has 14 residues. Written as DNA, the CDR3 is TGTGCCATCAATGAACAGGGGATCACAGATACGCAGTATTTT. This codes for CAINEQGITDTQYF.

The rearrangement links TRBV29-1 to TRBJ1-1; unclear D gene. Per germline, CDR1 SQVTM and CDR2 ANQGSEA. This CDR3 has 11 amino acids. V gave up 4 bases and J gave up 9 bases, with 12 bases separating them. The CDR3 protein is CSVGEQRQAFF. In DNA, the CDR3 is TGCAGCGTTGGGGAACAGAGACAAGCTTTCTTT.

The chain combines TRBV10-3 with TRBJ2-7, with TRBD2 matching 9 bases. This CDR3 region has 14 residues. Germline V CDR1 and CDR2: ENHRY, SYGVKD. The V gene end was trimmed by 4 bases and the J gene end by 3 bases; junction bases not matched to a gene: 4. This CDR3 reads CAISAAGGDYEQYF. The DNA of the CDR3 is TGTGCCATCAGTGCCGCGGGGGGGGACTACGAGCAGTACTTC.

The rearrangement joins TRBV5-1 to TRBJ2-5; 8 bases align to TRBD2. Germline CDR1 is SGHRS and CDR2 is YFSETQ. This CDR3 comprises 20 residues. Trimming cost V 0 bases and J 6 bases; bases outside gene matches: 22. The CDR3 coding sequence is TGCGCCAGCAGCTTGGCACTGGCGGGAGGCTCCTTTATGCCCCCCAAGACCCAGTACTTC. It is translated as CASSLALAGGSFMPPKTQYF.

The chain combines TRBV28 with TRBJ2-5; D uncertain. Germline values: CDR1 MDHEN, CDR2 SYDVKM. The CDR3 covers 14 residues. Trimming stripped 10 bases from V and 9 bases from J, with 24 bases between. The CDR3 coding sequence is TGTGCCACCCTTCAAGAGGCCAATGCATGGTCCCAGTACTTC. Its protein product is CATLQEANAWSQYF.